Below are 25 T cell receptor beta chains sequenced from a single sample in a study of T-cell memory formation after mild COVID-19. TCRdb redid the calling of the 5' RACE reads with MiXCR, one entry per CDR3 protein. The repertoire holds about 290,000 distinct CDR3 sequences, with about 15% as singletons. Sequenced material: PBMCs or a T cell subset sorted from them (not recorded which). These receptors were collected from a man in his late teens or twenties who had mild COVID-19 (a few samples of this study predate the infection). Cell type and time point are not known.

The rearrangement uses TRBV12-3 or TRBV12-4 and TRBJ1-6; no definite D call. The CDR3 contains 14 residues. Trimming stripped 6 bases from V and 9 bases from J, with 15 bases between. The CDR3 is CASRSGPLSSPLHF. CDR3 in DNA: TGTGCCAGCAGGTCCGGGCCCCTTTCTTCACCCCTCCACTTT.

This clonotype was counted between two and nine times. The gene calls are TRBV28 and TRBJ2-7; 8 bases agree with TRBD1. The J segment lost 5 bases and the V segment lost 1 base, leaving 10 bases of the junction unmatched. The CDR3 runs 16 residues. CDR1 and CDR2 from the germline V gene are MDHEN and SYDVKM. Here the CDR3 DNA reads TGTGCCAGCAGTTTATATGGGGGCAGGGGGCGAGACGAGCAGTACGTC. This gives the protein CASSLYGGRGRDEQYV.

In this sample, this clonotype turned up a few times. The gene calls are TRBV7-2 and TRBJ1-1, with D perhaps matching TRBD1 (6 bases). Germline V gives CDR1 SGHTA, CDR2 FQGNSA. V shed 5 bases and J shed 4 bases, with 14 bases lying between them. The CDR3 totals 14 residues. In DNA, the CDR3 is TGTGCCAGCAGCGAGCCGGGGGCCAGCACTGAAGCTTTCTTT. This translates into CASSEPGASTEAFF.

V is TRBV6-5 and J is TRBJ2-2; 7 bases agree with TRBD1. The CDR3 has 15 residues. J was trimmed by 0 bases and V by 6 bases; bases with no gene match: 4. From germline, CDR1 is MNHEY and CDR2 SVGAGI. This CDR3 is CASRSGQTNTGELFF. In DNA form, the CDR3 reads TGTGCCAGCAGGTCGGGACAGACGAACACCGGGGAGCTGTTTTTT.

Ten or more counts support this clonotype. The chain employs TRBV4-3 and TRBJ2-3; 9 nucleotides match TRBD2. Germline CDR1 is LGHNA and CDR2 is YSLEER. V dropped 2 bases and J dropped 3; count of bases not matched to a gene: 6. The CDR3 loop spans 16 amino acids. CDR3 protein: CASSQKGLARTDTQYF. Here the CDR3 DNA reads TGCGCCAGCAGCCAAAAAGGACTAGCGAGAACAGATACGCAGTATTTT.

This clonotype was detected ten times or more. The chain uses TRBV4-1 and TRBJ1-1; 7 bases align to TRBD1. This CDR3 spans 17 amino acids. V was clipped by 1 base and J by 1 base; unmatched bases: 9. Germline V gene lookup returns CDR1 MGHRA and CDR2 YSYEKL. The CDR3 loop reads CASSQGPLRQGNTEAFF. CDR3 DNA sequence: TGCGCCAGCAGCCAAGGACCGCTCCGACAGGGGAACACTGAAGCTTTCTTT.

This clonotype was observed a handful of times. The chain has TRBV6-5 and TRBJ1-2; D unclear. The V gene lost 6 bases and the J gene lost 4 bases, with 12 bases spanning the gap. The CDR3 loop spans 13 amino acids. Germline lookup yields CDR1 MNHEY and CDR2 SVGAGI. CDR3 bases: TGTGCCAGCAGGAACGAGGCAGGCTATGGCTACACCTTC. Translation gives CASRNEAGYGYTF.

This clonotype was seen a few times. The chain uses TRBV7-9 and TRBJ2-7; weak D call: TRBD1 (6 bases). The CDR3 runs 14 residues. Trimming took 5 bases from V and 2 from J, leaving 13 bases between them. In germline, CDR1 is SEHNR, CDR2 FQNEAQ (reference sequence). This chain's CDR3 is CASSPWTATYEQYF. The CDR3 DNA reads TGTGCCAGCAGCCCGTGGACAGCTACCTACGAGCAGTACTTC.

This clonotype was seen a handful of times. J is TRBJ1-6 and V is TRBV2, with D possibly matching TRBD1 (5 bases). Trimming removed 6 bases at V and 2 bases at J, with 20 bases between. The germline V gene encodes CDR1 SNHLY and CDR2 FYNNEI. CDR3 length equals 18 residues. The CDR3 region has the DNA TGTGCCAGCAGACGAACGGGACTGCCAGGCACCTATAATTCACCCCTCCACTTT. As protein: CASRRTGLPGTYNSPLHF.

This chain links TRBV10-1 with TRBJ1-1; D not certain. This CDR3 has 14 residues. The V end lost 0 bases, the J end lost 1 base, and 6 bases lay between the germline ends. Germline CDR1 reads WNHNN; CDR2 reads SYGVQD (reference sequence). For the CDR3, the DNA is TGCGCCAGCAGTGAGTCCCCAAAGAACACTGAAGCTTTCTTT. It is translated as CASSESPKNTEAFF.

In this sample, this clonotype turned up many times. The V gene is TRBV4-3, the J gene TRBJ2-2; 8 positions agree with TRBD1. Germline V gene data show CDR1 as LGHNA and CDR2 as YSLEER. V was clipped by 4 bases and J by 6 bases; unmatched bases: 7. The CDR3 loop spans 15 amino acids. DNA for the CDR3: TGCGCCAGCAGCCCCGGACAGGGTCAGGCCGGGGAGCTGTTTTTT. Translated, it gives CASSPGQGQAGELFF.

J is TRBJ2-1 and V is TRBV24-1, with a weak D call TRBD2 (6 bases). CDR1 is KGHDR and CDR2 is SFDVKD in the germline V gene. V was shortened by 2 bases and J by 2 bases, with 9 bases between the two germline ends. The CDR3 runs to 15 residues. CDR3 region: CATSDSGEAYNEQFF. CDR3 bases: TGTGCCACCAGTGATTCGGGGGAGGCCTACAATGAGCAGTTCTTC.

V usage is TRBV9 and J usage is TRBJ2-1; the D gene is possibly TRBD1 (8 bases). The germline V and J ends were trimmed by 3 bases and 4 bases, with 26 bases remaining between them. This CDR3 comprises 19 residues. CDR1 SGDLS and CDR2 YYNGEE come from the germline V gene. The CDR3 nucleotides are TGTGCCAGCAGCGCGCCCCGCGGGGGACAGGCGATAGATTACAATGAGCAGTTCTTC. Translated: CASSAPRGGQAIDYNEQFF.

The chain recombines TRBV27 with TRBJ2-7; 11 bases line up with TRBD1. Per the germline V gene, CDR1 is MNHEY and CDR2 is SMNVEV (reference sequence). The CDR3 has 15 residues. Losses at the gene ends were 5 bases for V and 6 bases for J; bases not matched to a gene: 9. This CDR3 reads CASSPYRDRGSEQYF. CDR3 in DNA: TGTGCCAGCAGTCCCTACCGGGACAGGGGGTCCGAGCAGTACTTC.

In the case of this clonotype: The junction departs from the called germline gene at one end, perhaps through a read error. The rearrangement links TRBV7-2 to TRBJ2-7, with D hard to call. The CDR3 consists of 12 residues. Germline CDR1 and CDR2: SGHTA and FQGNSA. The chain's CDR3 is CARSSGSYEQYF. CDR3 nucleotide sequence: TGTGCCAGAAGCTCCGGCTCCTACGAGCAGTACTTC.

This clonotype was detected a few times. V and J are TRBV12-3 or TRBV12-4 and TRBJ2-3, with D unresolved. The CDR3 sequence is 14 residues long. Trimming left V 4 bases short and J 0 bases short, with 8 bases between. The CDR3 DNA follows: TGTGCCAGCAGTTCATTCGAGAGCACAGATACGCAGTATTTT. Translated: CASSSFESTDTQYF.

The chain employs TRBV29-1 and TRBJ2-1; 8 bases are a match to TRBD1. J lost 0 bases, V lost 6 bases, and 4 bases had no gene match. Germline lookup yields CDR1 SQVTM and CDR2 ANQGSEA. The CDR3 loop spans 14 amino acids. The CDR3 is CSVGQGGSYNEQFF. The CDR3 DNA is TGCAGCGTCGGACAGGGAGGCTCCTACAATGAGCAGTTCTTC.

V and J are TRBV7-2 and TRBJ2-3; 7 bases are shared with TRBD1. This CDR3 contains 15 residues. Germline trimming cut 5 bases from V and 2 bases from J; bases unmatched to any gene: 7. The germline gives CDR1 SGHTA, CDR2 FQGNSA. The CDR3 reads CASSPDRADTDTQYF. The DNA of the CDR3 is TGTGCCAGCAGCCCCGACAGGGCCGACACAGATACGCAGTATTTT.

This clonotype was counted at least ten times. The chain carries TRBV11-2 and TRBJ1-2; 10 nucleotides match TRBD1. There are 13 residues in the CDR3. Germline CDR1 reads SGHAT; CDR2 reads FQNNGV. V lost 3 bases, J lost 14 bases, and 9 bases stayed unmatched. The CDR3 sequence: CASSFDRGRKRTF. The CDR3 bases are TGTGCCAGCAGCTTTGACAGGGGGCGAAAAAGGACCTTC. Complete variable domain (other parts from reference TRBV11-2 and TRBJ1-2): EAGVAQSPRYKIIEKRQSVAFWCNPISGHATLYWYQQILGQGPKLLIQFQNNGVVDDSQLPKDRFSAERLKGVDSTLKIQPAKLEDSAVYLCASSFDRGRKRTFGSGTRLTVV.

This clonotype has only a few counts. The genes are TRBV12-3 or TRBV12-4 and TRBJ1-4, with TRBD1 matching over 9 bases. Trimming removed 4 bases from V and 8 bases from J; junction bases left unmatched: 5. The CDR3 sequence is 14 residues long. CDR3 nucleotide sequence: TGTGCCAGCAGTTCCGGGACAGGGAGAGAAAAACTGTTTTTT. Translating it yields CASSSGTGREKLFF.

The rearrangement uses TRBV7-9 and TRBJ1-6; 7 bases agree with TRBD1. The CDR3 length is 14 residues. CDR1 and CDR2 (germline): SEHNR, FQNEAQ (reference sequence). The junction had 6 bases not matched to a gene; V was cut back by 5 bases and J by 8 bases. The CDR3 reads CASSLRDSYSPLHF. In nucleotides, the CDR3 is TGTGCCAGCAGCCTCCGGGACAGTTATTCACCCCTCCACTTT.

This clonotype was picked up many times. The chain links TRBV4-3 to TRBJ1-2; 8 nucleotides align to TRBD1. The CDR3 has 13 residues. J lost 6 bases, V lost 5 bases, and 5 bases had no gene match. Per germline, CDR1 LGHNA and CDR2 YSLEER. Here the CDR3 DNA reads TGCGCCAGCAGCTCCCGGACAGGGAATGGCTACACCTTC. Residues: CASSSRTGNGYTF.

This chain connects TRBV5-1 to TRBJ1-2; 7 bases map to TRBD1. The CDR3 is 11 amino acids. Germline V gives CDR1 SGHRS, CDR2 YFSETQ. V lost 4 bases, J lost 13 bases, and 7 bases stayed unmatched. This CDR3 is CASSVDRITTF. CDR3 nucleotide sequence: TGCGCCAGCAGCGTGGACAGGATTACCACCTTC.

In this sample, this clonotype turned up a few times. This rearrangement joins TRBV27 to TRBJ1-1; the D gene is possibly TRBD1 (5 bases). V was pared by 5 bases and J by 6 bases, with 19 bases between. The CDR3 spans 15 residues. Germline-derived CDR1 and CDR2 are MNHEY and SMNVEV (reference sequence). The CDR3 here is CASSPRRGGEPEAFF. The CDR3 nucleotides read TGTGCCAGCAGTCCCAGACGGGGAGGGGAGCCTGAAGCTTTCTTT.

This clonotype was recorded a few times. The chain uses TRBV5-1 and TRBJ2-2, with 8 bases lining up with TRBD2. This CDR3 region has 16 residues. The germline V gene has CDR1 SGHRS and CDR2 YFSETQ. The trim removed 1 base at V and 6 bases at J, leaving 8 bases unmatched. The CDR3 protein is CASSLLPAGASGELFF. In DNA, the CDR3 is TGCGCCAGCAGCTTGCTTCCAGCGGGGGCTTCCGGGGAGCTGTTTTTT.